This T cell receptor beta chain appears in the sequencing data of a study of T cell responses to AZD1222 COVID-19 vaccine. The assay was immunoSEQ multiplex PCR, and TCRdb's table has in-frame clones only and misses some. The data contain about 140,000 clones, around 90% of them singletons. The germline V and J ends were trimmed by 1 base and 4 bases, with 10 bases remaining between them. Per germline, CDR1 LGHNA and CDR2 YSLEER. The CDR3 covers 14 residues. Sequencing was performed on peripheral blood, taken 28 days after the second dose of the MenACWY control vaccine. This TCR came from an adult who received the MenACWY meningococcal vaccine as a control. The gene calls are TRBV4-3 and TRBJ1-2, with D possibly matching TRBD1 (5 bases). The CDR3 is CASSQVATAYGYTF. The CDR3 nucleotides are TGCGCCAGCAGCCAAGTCGCGACAGCCTATGGCTACACCTTC.